A single sample is the source of the 19 T cell receptor beta chains below, sequenced in a study of read filtering for tumor transcriptome and immune sequencing. From roughly 390 ng of RNA, a library with molecular barcoded alpha/delta and beta/gamma adaptors was made. One entry per CDR3 protein, called by TCRdb with MiXCR from the reads. The sample has about 24,000 distinct CDR3 sequences, approximately 23% seen once. The material sequenced was a population of CD138-negative cells sorted from bone marrow. These TCRs come from a donor aged 40 or older with multiple myeloma.

To note about this clonotype: A read error may explain this, as a much larger clone is one base away. The chain is built from TRBV7-9 and TRBJ2-1; 13 bases agree with TRBD2. CDR1 SEHNR and CDR2 FQNEAQ come from the germline V gene (reference sequence). This CDR3 is built from 17 residues. The ends lost 4 bases at V and 10 bases at J; junction bases unmatched: 13. The CDR3 loop is CASSSTSGGVLQGEQFF. The DNA for the CDR3 is TGTGCCAGCAGCTCAACTAGCGGGGGGGTCCTACAGGGAGAGCAGTTCTTC.

In its sample, this clonotype was seen many times. V is TRBV10-2 and J is TRBJ2-7; TRBD1 matches 8 bases. The CDR3 totals 15 residues. In germline, CDR1 is WSHSY, CDR2 SAAADI. Trimming took 5 bases from V and 3 from J; bases not matched to a gene: 9. The CDR3 spells CASSNPGQVIYEQYF. CDR3 bases: TGCGCCAGCAGTAATCCGGGACAGGTGATCTACGAGCAGTACTTC.

The table lists this clonotype with many counts. The chain carries TRBV5-5 and TRBJ2-6, with D uncertain. The V end was cut by 1 base, the J end by 2 bases, with 7 bases between. The CDR3 loop spans 15 amino acids. The germline V gene has CDR1 SGHKS and CDR2 YYEKEE (reference sequence). As DNA, the CDR3 is TGTGCCAGCAGCTTGAATTTGGCTGGGGCCAACGTCCTGACTTTC. Its translation: CASSLNLAGANVLTF. Combining the CDR3 with reference TRBV5-5 and TRBJ2-6 gives the whole variable domain DAGVTQSPTHLIKTRGQQVTLRCSPISGHKSVSWYQQVLGQGPQFIFQYYEKEERGRGNFPDRFSARQFPNYSSELNVNALLLGDSALYLCASSLNLAGANVLTFGAGSRLTVL.

Judged by abundance, this clonotype is medium-sized. V usage is TRBV3-1 and J usage is TRBJ2-6; the D gene is possibly TRBD1 (5 bases). The CDR3 is 17 residues long. Per germline, CDR1 LGHDT and CDR2 YNNKEL (reference sequence). The germline V and J ends were trimmed by 1 base and 0 bases, with 10 bases remaining between them. The chain's CDR3 is CASSQAHRSSGANVLTF. The CDR3 DNA reads as TGTGCCAGCAGCCAAGCCCACAGGAGCTCTGGGGCCAACGTCCTGACTTTC.

The table lists this clonotype with many counts. The chain carries TRBV3-1 and TRBJ2-5, with TRBD1 identical over 10 bases. The germline V gene has CDR1 LGHDT and CDR2 YNNKEL (reference sequence). This CDR3 has 15 amino acids. The J segment lost 5 bases and the V segment lost 0 bases, leaving 3 bases of the junction unmatched. The CDR3 sequence: CASSQDGQGGETQYF. Written as DNA, the CDR3 is TGTGCCAGCAGCCAAGACGGACAGGGGGGCGAGACCCAGTACTTC.

V and J are TRBV14 and TRBJ2-7, with a tentative D call TRBD2 (6 bases). CDR3 size: 15 residues. With 2 bases removed from V and 2 bases from J, the gap between germline ends came to 13 bases. Germline V gene lookup returns CDR1 SGHDN and CDR2 FVKESK. The CDR3 region has the DNA TGTGCCAGCAGCCAATCAGGGACTCTCACCTACGAGCAGTACTTC. Its protein is CASSQSGTLTYEQYF. Combining the CDR3 with reference TRBV14 and TRBJ2-7 gives the whole variable domain EAGVTQFPSHSVIEKGQTVTLRCDPISGHDNLYWYRRVMGKEIKFLLHFVKESKQDESGMPNNRFLAERTGGTYSTLKVQPAELEDSGVYFCASSQSGTLTYEQYFGPGTRLTVT.

To note about this clonotype: This may stem from a read error, because a much larger clone lies one nucleotide away. This rearrangement joins TRBV6-1 to TRBJ2-7, with TRBD1 matching 7 bases. This CDR3 comprises 14 residues. CDR1 and CDR2 from the germline V gene are MNHNS and SASEGT. CDR3 in amino acids: CASKNGQASYERYF. Here the CDR3 DNA reads TGTGCCAGCAAAAATGGACAGGCCTCCTACGAGCGGTACTTC.

This chain uses TRBV5-6 with TRBJ2-3, with 14 bases fitting TRBD2. From germline, CDR1 is SGHDT and CDR2 YYEEEE. The CDR3 is made up of 16 amino acids. The V gene end was trimmed by 5 bases and the J gene end by 7 bases; junction bases not matched to a gene: 9. CDR3 sequence reads: CASSRLAGGQSNTQYF. The CDR3 DNA follows: TGTGCCAGCAGTCGACTAGCGGGGGGGCAATCAAATACGCAGTATTTT.

Worth noting for this clonotype: A read error is likely, as this CDR3 ends without the conserved phenylalanine or tryptophan. The rearrangement uses TRBV29-1 and TRBJ2-1; 8 positions match TRBD1. The germline V gene has CDR1 SQVTM and CDR2 ANQGSEA. The CDR3 consists of 14 residues. The CDR3 DNA sequence: TGCAGCGTTGGCCCAGGGGGCTCCTACGATGAGCAGTTCATC. Encoded protein: CSVGPGGSYDEQFI.

As for this clonotype: A single base separates this from a much larger clone, so it may be a read error. The rearrangement uses TRBV5-1 and TRBJ2-2; D is unresolved. In germline, CDR1 is SGHRS, CDR2 YFSETQ. There are 14 residues in the CDR3. The CDR3 sequence is CAGSLRPNTGELFF. The CDR3 bases are TGCGCCGGCAGCTTGCGCCCGAACACCGGGGAGCTGTTTTTT.

The chain combines TRBV6-6 with TRBJ1-5, with D hard to call. V lost 5 bases and J lost 4, with 9 bases in between. CDR1 is MNHNY and CDR2 is SVGAGI in the germline V gene (reference sequence). This CDR3 region has 13 residues. CDR3 in amino acids: CASSPLGNQPQHF. For the CDR3, the DNA is TGTGCCAGCAGTCCATTGGGGAATCAGCCCCAGCATTTT.

To note about this clonotype: A read error may explain this, as a much larger clone is one base away. The rearrangement uses TRBV7-8 and TRBJ1-4, with 7 bases fitting TRBD1. Germline loops: CDR1 SGHVS, CDR2 FQNEAQ. This CDR3 spans 16 amino acids. This chain's CDR3 is CASSLLRQGGNEKLYF. CDR3 DNA: TGTGCCAGCAGCTTATTGCGACAGGGAGGCAATGAAAAACTGTATTTT.

This rearrangement joins TRBV30 to TRBJ1-5; D might be TRBD1 (5 bases). Trimming took 3 bases from V and 3 from J, leaving 9 bases between them. From germline, CDR1 is GTSNPN and CDR2 SVGIG (reference sequence). The CDR3 length is 13 residues. Here the CDR3 DNA reads TGTGCCTGGAGGGGGCAGTACAATCAGCCCCAGCATTTT. It translates to CAWRGQYNQPQHF.

This clonotype was observed at least ten times. The rearrangement uses TRBV18 and TRBJ2-5; the D is unclear. The CDR3 extends over 11 amino acids. Germline V CDR1 and CDR2: KGHSH, LQKENI. Trimming pared 6 bases from V and 2 bases from J, leaving 4 bases between. In DNA form, the CDR3 reads TGTGCCAGCTCGCAGCAAGAGACCCAGTACTTC. Protein product: CASSQQETQYF.

This clonotype was observed a handful of times. A much larger clone sits a single nucleotide away, making a read error possible. J is TRBJ2-2 and V is TRBV4-2, with 7 positions matching TRBD1. Trimming at V came to 1 base and at J to 6 bases, leaving 5 bases not matched to a gene. CDR1 LGHNA and CDR2 YNFKEQ come from the germline V gene. The length of the CDR3 is 15 residues. CDR3 nucleotides: TGTGCCAGCAGCCAAGGACAGGGAAGCGCCGGGGAGCTGTTTTTT. Its protein product is CASSQGQGSAGELFF.

This clonotype has a count of ten or more. This chain joins TRBV29-1 and TRBJ2-3; D gene ambiguous. The CDR3 is made up of 13 amino acids. V was trimmed by 4 bases and J by 6 bases, leaving 14 bases between them. Germline V gives CDR1 SQVTM, CDR2 ANQGSEA. The CDR3 region is CSVVGRVGDTQYF. In DNA form, the CDR3 reads TGCAGCGTTGTGGGCCGAGTAGGGGATACGCAGTATTTT.

This clonotype was found many times. The chain recombines TRBV10-2 with TRBJ2-5; D gene uncertain. Germline V gene lookup returns CDR1 WSHSY and CDR2 SAAADI. Trimming cost V 0 bases and J 7 bases, with 6 bases left between them. The CDR3 has 12 amino acids. The CDR3, as DNA: TGCGCCAGCAGTGAGTCGGCGGCGACCCAGTACTTC. It yields the protein CASSESAATQYF.

This clonotype was seen only once. The chain is built from TRBV14 and TRBJ1-1; TRBD1 aligns across 9 bases. The CDR3 runs to 16 residues. Germline lookup yields CDR1 SGHDN and CDR2 FVKESK. The trim removed 4 bases at V and 6 bases at J, leaving 12 bases unmatched. CDR3 protein: CASSLGQGRYFPEAFF. As DNA, the CDR3 is TGTGCCAGCAGCCTCGGACAGGGGAGGTACTTTCCTGAAGCTTTCTTT.

In the case of this clonotype: An end of the junction does not agree with germline; a read error may underlie this. The V and J genes are TRBV7-2 and TRBJ2-5; TRBD2 matches 7 bases. The CDR3 extends over 17 amino acids. Germline CDR1 and CDR2: SGHTA and FQGNSA. The CDR3 sequence: CASGLRGLAVRKETQYF. The CDR3 region has the DNA TGTGCCAGCGGCTTAAGAGGCCTAGCGGTTCGAAAAGAGACCCAGTACTTC. Looking up the rest from reference TRBV7-2 and TRBJ2-5 gives the full variable domain: GAGVSQSPSNKVTEKGKDVELRCDPISGHTALYWYRQSLGQGLEFLIYFQGNSAPDKSGLPSDRFSAERTGGSVSTLTIQRTQQEDSAVYLCASGLRGLAVRKETQYFGPGTRLLVL.